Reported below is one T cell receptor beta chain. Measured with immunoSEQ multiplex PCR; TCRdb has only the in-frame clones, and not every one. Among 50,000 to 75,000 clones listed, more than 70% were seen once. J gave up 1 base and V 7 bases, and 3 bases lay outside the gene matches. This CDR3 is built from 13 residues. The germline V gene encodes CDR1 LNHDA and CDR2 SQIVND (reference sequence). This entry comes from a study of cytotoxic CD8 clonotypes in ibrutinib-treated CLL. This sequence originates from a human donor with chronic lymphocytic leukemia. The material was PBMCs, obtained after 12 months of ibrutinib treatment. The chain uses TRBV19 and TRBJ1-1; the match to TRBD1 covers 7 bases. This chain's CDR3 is CASNNRGNTEAFF. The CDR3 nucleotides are TGTGCCAGTAACAACAGGGGGAACACTGAAGCTTTCTTT.